This T cell receptor beta chain was profiled in a study of T cell responses to AZD1222 COVID-19 vaccine. Study-wide findings and caveats: Spike-specific TCR repertoires showed rising breadth and depth after two AZD1222 doses.

Generated by immunoSEQ multiplex PCR, the TCRdb table keeps only in-frame clones and is missing some. The profile shows 90,000 to 150,000 clones, about 88% of them singletons. On this clone itself: Its antigen is still unknown.

The V segment lost 3 bases and the J segment 6 bases; nucleotides outside the gene matches: 1. The CDR3 runs to 14 residues. The specimen comprised peripheral blood, sampled 28 days after the second AZD1222 dose. The TCR sequence derives from an adult who received the AZD1222 COVID-19 vaccine. The rearrangement joins TRBV5-3 to TRBJ1-4; 11 bases are a match to TRBD1. TRBV5-3 has ORF status, its function being uncertain. In DNA form, the CDR3 reads TGTGCCAGAAGCTGGGGACAGGGGGATGAAAAACTGTTTTTT. It specifies CARSWGQGDEKLFF.